The T cell receptor beta chain under discussion was sequenced for a study of T cell responses to AZD1222 COVID-19 vaccine. Study observations and caveats: Seropositive AZD1222 recipients at baseline numbered only six or seven. Across the whole spike, CD4 TCRs peaked at regions 160-218 and 743-854. Donors, mostly white British, included more females; clonal diversity was possibly underestimated.

A note on this clone: As yet, its antigen is unknown.

TCRdb's copy holds only in-frame clones and misses some; the assay was immunoSEQ multiplex PCR. This sample yields some 84,000 clones, of which approximately 88% are seen a single time; 15% to 20% belongs to the top ten. V was cut by 5 bases and J by 0 bases, with 10 bases left in between. CDR1 and CDR2 from the germline V gene are SEHNR and FQNEAQ (reference sequence). The CDR3 loop spans 14 amino acids. This rearrangement joins TRBV7-9 to TRBJ1-1, with D unresolved. The specimen was peripheral blood, collected on day 0 of AZD1222 vaccination. This TCR came from an adult in good health. The CDR3 is CASSPSTMNTEAFF. The CDR3 nucleotides read TGTGCCAGCAGCCCCAGTACAATGAACACTGAAGCTTTCTTT.